This TCR beta chain was captured in a study of T cells after yellow fever vaccination. TCRdb processed the 5' RACE reads anew with MiXCR; each CDR3 protein has one entry. Of 250,000 to 400,000 distinct CDR3 sequences in the sample, approximately 4.3% are singletons; the top ten hold just under 20%. The CDR3 totals 17 residues. Trimming cost V 1 base and J 10 bases; bases outside gene matches: 15. The V gene's germline CDR1 is LGHNA and CDR2 YSLEER. Sequences were derived from PBMCs, sampled 15 days after the yellow fever booster vaccination. This TCR was sampled from a man aged 18 to 30 who received the YFV17D yellow fever vaccine. The V call is TRBV4-3, the J call TRBJ2-3; TRBD2 agrees at 9 bases. The CDR3 region has the DNA TGCGCCAGCAGCCAAGGGCTCCGCGGGACTAGCCGTTCGGCGCAGTATTTT. It specifies CASSQGLRGTSRSAQYF.